One sample yielded the 4 T cell receptor beta chains listed below, sequenced in a study of T cell responses to AZD1222 COVID-19 vaccine. Assay: immunoSEQ multiplex PCR; the TCRdb copy retains only in-frame clones and omits some. The sample contains about 160,000 clones, around 93% of which appear only once. The material sequenced was peripheral blood, taken on day 0 of AZD1222 vaccination. All receptors come from an adult in good health.

This chain connects TRBV24-1 to TRBJ2-1; D gene unclear. Germline loops: CDR1 KGHDR, CDR2 SFDVKD. The CDR3 totals 11 residues. The ends were cut back, 3 bases at V and 7 bases at J, with 3 bases in the middle. The CDR3 DNA sequence: TGTGCCACCAGTGATCTTAATGAGCAGTTCTTC. Translation: CATSDLNEQFF.

V gene TRBV10-3 combines with J gene TRBJ2-7; 9 nucleotides align to TRBD2. This CDR3 comprises 13 residues. After removal of 8 bases from V and 5 bases from J, the junction contained 7 bases not matched to a gene. Germline-derived CDR1 and CDR2 are ENHRY and SYGVKD. The CDR3 DNA sequence: TGTGCCATCGGTAGCGGGAGTTCCCACGAGCAGTACTTC. It encodes CAIGSGSSHEQYF.

The chain is built from TRBV27 and TRBJ2-7; 8 bases are a match to TRBD2. CDR3 length: 15 amino acids. V lost 9 bases, J lost 0 bases, and 10 bases stayed unmatched. The germline V gene encodes CDR1 MNHEY and CDR2 SMNVEV (reference sequence). The CDR3 sequence: CASGSGSYTSYEQYF. The CDR3 nucleotides are TGTGCCAGTGGAAGCGGGAGTTACACCTCCTACGAGCAGTACTTC.

The rearrangement joins TRBV5-1 to TRBJ1-1; TRBD1 aligns across 7 bases. Trimming at V came to 2 bases and at J to 1 base, leaving 8 bases not matched to a gene. Germline V CDR1 and CDR2: SGHRS, YFSETQ. The CDR3 has 16 residues. The CDR3 nucleotides read TGCGCCAGCAGCTTTGTCCCGGGACAGTCGAACACTGAAGCTTTCTTT. Translation: CASSFVPGQSNTEAFF.